This T cell receptor (beta chain) was retrieved from a study of siplizumab effects on memory and regulatory T cells. Data came from immunoSEQ multiplex PCR; TCRdb stores just in-frame clones and leaves some out. Among about 87,000 clones listed, 80% to 90% were seen once. Germline loops: CDR1 MGHDK, CDR2 SYGVNS. V lost 5 bases to trimming and J lost 2 bases, with 14 bases between them. The CDR3 consists of 15 residues. This clonotype was sampled from a human donor in good health. The sample consisted of Tregs sorted from blood. The chain recombines TRBV25-1 with TRBJ2-3, with a tentative D call TRBD1 (6 bases). CDR3 in amino acids: CASSSGEAYTDTQYF. CDR3 DNA: TGTGCCAGCAGTTCAGGGGAAGCTTACACAGATACGCAGTATTTT.